These 25 T cell receptor beta chains originate from one sample sequenced in a study of shared clonotypes between healthy human individuals (dated by TCRdb to 2018 to 2021). Libraries were built with the immunoSEQ multiplex PCR assay. TCRdb's version of the immuneACCESS table is confined to in-frame rearrangements and falls short of the full clone set. An unresolved V gene accounts for under half of the shortfall where checked; the remainder is of unknown origin. For this sample the table gives roughly 410,000 clones, of which around 96% were detected only once. Together, the top ten hold about 0.32% of the sample. The specimen sequenced was memory CD8+ T cells sorted from blood. This sample's cell subset or site label indicates: CD45RO+ cells pooled with CCR7-negative TemRA cells. All receptors derive from a young man in good health.

The chain links TRBV9 to TRBJ2-7; either TRBD1 or TRBD2 may fit D (5 bases each). The V end was cut by 4 bases, the J end by 3 bases, with 23 bases between. This CDR3 has 17 amino acids. CDR1 and CDR2 from the germline V gene are SGDLS and YYNGEE. CDR3 in DNA: TGTGCCAGCAGCATACCCGTCGAGGGGCGGGCCCGCTACGAGCAGTACTTC. Its protein is CASSIPVEGRARYEQYF. Using reference TRBV9 and TRBJ2-7 for the parts outside the CDR3, the full variable domain is DSGVTQTPKHLITATGQRVTLRCSPRSGDLSVYWYQQSLDQGLQFLIQYYNGEERAKGNILERFSAQQFPDLHSELNLSSLELGDSALYFCASSIPVEGRARYEQYFGPGTRLTVT.

J is TRBJ1-1 and V is TRBV28; perhaps TRBD1 as D (5 bases). Germline V CDR1 and CDR2: MDHEN, SYDVKM. The CDR3 extends over 12 amino acids. The germline V and J ends were trimmed by 2 bases and 10 bases, with 11 bases remaining between them. The CDR3 coding sequence is TGTGCCAGCAGTTTACCCTGGACAATAGCTTTCTTT. Protein product: CASSLPWTIAFF.

The chain uses TRBV5-6 and TRBJ2-5, with 8 bases that match TRBD1. V shed 2 bases, J shed 5 bases, and the junction held 8 bases outside the gene matches. The CDR3 is 15 residues long. Germline CDR1 reads SGHDT; CDR2 reads YYEEEE. The CDR3 DNA reads TGTGCCAGCAGCTTAAGACAGGGGCCTAGGGAGACCCAGTACTTC. Protein: CASSLRQGPRETQYF.

The V call is TRBV4-2, the J call TRBJ1-2; D is unclear. Germline CDR1 and CDR2: LGHNA and YNFKEQ. Trimming removed 8 bases at V and 4 bases at J, with 23 bases between. CDR3 length equals 16 residues. The CDR3 is CASRDEGMGLLYGYTF. The CDR3 DNA reads TGTGCCAGCCGCGACGAGGGAATGGGCCTTCTCTATGGCTACACCTTC.

The chain is built from TRBV7-9 and TRBJ1-3; no clear D gene. CDR1 SEHNR and CDR2 FQNEAQ come from the germline V gene (reference sequence). The CDR3 runs 16 residues. Trimming removed 3 bases at V and 0 bases at J, with 12 bases between. The CDR3 DNA reads as TGTGCCAGCAGCTTTCCCCAAGGAATCTCTGGAAACACCATATATTTT. It translates to CASSFPQGISGNTIYF.

The J gene is TRBJ2-7, the V gene TRBV28, with D perhaps TRBD2 (6 bases). V lost 5 bases and J lost 1, with 9 bases in between. The CDR3 sequence is 13 residues long. Per germline, CDR1 MDHEN and CDR2 SYDVKM. The CDR3 loop is CASSQRASYEQYF. The CDR3 nucleotides read TGTGCCAGCAGTCAGCGGGCATCCTACGAGCAGTACTTC.

This chain links TRBV30 with TRBJ2-2, with D possibly TRBD2 on 6 matching bases. The germline V and J ends were trimmed by 0 bases and 3 bases, with 20 bases remaining between them. Germline V CDR1 and CDR2: GTSNPN, SVGIG (reference sequence). This CDR3 contains 18 residues. The CDR3 sequence: CAWSVLAEISGDTGELFF. The DNA for the CDR3 is TGTGCCTGGAGTGTCTTAGCGGAAATATCGGGGGACACCGGGGAGCTGTTTTTT.

This chain links TRBV5-1 with TRBJ2-1; D unclear. Trimming removed 5 bases from V and 6 bases from J, with 12 bases in between. This CDR3 region has 13 residues. Germline loops: CDR1 SGHRS, CDR2 YFSETQ. For the CDR3, the DNA is TGCGCCAGCAGGGATGGGTTCTTCAATGAGCAGTTCTTC. Its protein is CASRDGFFNEQFF. The variable domain in full, with the rest retrieved from reference TRBV5-1 and TRBJ2-1, is KAGVTQTPRYLIKTRGQQVTLSCSPISGHRSVSWYQQTPGQGLQFLFEYFSETQRNKGNFPGRFSGRQFSNSRSEMNVSTLELGDSALYLCASRDGFFNEQFFGPGTRLTVL.

V gene TRBV4-1 combines with J gene TRBJ2-7, with TRBD2 as a possible D gene (6 bases). Germline lookup yields CDR1 MGHRA and CDR2 YSYEKL. The CDR3 covers 14 residues. Between the trimmed V and J ends, which lost 1 base and 5 bases, there was a span of 12 bases. The CDR3 spells CASSQGAGPNEQYF. In DNA form, the CDR3 reads TGCGCCAGCAGCCAAGGTGCGGGGCCCAACGAGCAGTACTTC.

This sequence joins TRBV30 and TRBJ1-2; TRBD1 aligns across 10 bases. Germline lookup yields CDR1 GTSNPN and CDR2 SVGIG (reference sequence). The V and J ends lost 4 bases and 8 bases, in that order; junction bases with no gene match: 13. There are 15 residues in the CDR3. The CDR3 bases are TGTGCCTGGACCCCCTTGACAGGGGGCAAAATCGGCTACACCTTC. Translating it yields CAWTPLTGGKIGYTF.

This chain connects TRBV27 to TRBJ2-2; D call uncertain. This CDR3 has 11 amino acids. The V and J ends lost 7 bases and 6 bases respectively, with 6 bases between them. From germline, CDR1 is MNHEY and CDR2 SMNVEV (reference sequence). In DNA form, the CDR3 reads TGTGCCAGCAAGCAATCCGGGGAGCTGTTTTTT. This sequence encodes CASKQSGELFF.

The chain employs TRBV9 and TRBJ1-2; 8 bases align to TRBD1. The J segment lost 6 bases and the V segment lost 4 bases, leaving 11 bases of the junction unmatched. CDR1 is SGDLS, CDR2 YYNGEE, per germline. The CDR3 consists of 15 residues. The CDR3 is CASSPRTGILNGYTF. CDR3 DNA: TGTGCCAGCAGCCCTCGGACAGGGATACTAAATGGCTACACCTTC.

The genes are TRBV5-1 and TRBJ2-5; possibly TRBD1 or TRBD2 for D (5 bases each). From germline, CDR1 is SGHRS and CDR2 YFSETQ. Trimming left V 4 bases short and J 3 bases short, with 13 bases between. The CDR3 loop spans 14 amino acids. CDR3 sequence: CASSPGTGKETQYF. CDR3 sequence (DNA): TGCGCCAGCAGCCCCGGGACGGGGAAAGAGACCCAGTACTTC.

The J gene is TRBJ2-4, the V gene TRBV30; D not certain. The V gene's germline CDR1 is GTSNPN and CDR2 SVGIG (reference sequence). CDR3 length: 13 residues. V was shortened by 2 bases and J by 3 bases, with 8 bases between the two germline ends. CDR3 bases: TGTGCCTGGAGTAAGGGATTCAAAAACATTCAGTACTTC. It is translated as CAWSKGFKNIQYF.

The V gene is TRBV18, the J gene TRBJ2-7, with 14 bases matching TRBD2. This CDR3 has 18 amino acids. The germline V gene has CDR1 KGHSH and CDR2 LQKENI. V shed 5 bases and J 0 bases; nucleotides not matched to a gene: 9. CDR3 bases: TGTGCCAGCTCATCAGGACTAGCGGGAGGTGAGAGCTCCTACGAGCAGTACTTC. This sequence encodes CASSSGLAGGESSYEQYF.

The V gene is TRBV6-5, the J gene TRBJ2-7, with unresolved D. This CDR3 is 15 amino acids long. Trimming cost V 5 bases and J 6 bases, with 20 bases left between them. Looked up from germline, CDR1 is MNHEY and CDR2 is SVGAGI. This chain's CDR3 is CASSPSAQRWSEQYF. CDR3 nucleotides: TGTGCCAGCAGTCCCTCCGCCCAGAGATGGTCCGAGCAGTACTTC.

This sequence joins TRBV28 and TRBJ2-7, with D tentatively TRBD1 (6 bases). Per germline, CDR1 MDHEN and CDR2 SYDVKM. V was pared by 4 bases and J by 2 bases, with 9 bases between. CDR3 size: 13 residues. The chain's CDR3 is CASSSNRAYEQYF. The CDR3 DNA reads TGTGCCAGCAGTTCCAACAGGGCCTACGAGCAGTACTTC.

V and J are TRBV5-4 and TRBJ2-3; D gene ambiguous. The CDR3 loop spans 16 amino acids. The V gene lost 0 bases and the J gene lost 5 bases, with 16 bases spanning the gap. Germline assignment: CDR1 SGHNT and CDR2 YYREEE (reference sequence). The CDR3 DNA reads TGTGCCAGCAGCTTGGAGGATCCTTCCGTAGGAGATACGCAGTATTTT. Protein: CASSLEDPSVGDTQYF.

This chain links TRBV30 with TRBJ1-2; TRBD1 might be the D (5 bases). The CDR3 has 12 residues. The germline gives CDR1 GTSNPN, CDR2 SVGIG (reference sequence). For the CDR3, the DNA is TGTGCTTCTGGACACCAAATTAGGGGCTACACCTTC. This encodes CASGHQIRGYTF.

This clone was observed a single time. The chain combines TRBV7-6 with TRBJ1-4, with 9 bases identical to TRBD1. Per the germline V gene, CDR1 is SGHVS and CDR2 is FNYEAQ. The CDR3 has 14 residues. V was pared by 5 bases and J by 6 bases, with 4 bases of the junction left unmatched. CDR3 nucleotide sequence: TGTGCCAGCAGCCACAGGGGGCGAGATGAAAAACTGTTTTTT. Protein: CASSHRGRDEKLFF.

The chain employs TRBV5-1 and TRBJ2-5; 10 nucleotides match TRBD2. Germline trimming cut 0 bases from V and 2 bases from J; bases unmatched to any gene: 4. Looked up from germline, CDR1 is SGHRS and CDR2 is YFSETQ. The CDR3 sequence is 16 residues long. The CDR3 bases are TGCGCCAGCAGCTTGGCGGTTAGCGGGAGGCAAGAGACCCAGTACTTC. It codes for CASSLAVSGRQETQYF.

This chain joins TRBV28 and TRBJ2-4, with 7 positions matching TRBD1. Germline loops: CDR1 MDHEN, CDR2 SYDVKM. Unmatched junction bases numbered 1, after V lost 6 bases and J lost 2 bases. The CDR3 is made up of 13 amino acids. The CDR3 sequence is CASRQGTKNIQYF. The CDR3 nucleotides are TGTGCCAGCAGACAGGGGACCAAAAACATTCAGTACTTC.

A word on this clone: The same CDR3 arises from other DNA sequences in this sample as well. The chain recombines TRBV19 with TRBJ2-7; tentative D call: TRBD2 (5 bases). Trimming stripped 1 base from V and 0 bases from J, with 7 bases between. Germline V gives CDR1 LNHDA, CDR2 SQIVND (reference sequence). This CDR3 is 14 amino acids long. The CDR3 loop is CASSIAGSSYEQYF. The CDR3 DNA follows: TGTGCCAGTAGTATAGCGGGGAGCTCCTACGAGCAGTACTTC.

The chain employs TRBV7-9 and TRBJ2-7; D uncertain. The germline CDR1 and CDR2 sequences are SEHNR and FQNEAQ (reference sequence). Between the trimmed V and J ends, which lost 4 bases and 4 bases, there was a span of 23 bases. The CDR3 is 17 amino acids. CDR3 DNA sequence: TGTGCCAGCAGCTCCACTCGCGGCAGGTTACCCGGGTACGAGCAGTACTTC. Its protein product is CASSSTRGRLPGYEQYF.

The chain couples TRBV11-3 to TRBJ2-1; 7 bases match TRBD2. There are 15 residues in the CDR3. V gave up 3 bases and J gave up 0 bases; unmatched junction bases: 2. The germline V gene encodes CDR1 SGHNT and CDR2 YENEEA. As DNA, the CDR3 is TGTGCCAGCAGCTTGGGCGGGGGCTCCTACAATGAGCAGTTCTTC. Amino acids: CASSLGGGSYNEQFF.